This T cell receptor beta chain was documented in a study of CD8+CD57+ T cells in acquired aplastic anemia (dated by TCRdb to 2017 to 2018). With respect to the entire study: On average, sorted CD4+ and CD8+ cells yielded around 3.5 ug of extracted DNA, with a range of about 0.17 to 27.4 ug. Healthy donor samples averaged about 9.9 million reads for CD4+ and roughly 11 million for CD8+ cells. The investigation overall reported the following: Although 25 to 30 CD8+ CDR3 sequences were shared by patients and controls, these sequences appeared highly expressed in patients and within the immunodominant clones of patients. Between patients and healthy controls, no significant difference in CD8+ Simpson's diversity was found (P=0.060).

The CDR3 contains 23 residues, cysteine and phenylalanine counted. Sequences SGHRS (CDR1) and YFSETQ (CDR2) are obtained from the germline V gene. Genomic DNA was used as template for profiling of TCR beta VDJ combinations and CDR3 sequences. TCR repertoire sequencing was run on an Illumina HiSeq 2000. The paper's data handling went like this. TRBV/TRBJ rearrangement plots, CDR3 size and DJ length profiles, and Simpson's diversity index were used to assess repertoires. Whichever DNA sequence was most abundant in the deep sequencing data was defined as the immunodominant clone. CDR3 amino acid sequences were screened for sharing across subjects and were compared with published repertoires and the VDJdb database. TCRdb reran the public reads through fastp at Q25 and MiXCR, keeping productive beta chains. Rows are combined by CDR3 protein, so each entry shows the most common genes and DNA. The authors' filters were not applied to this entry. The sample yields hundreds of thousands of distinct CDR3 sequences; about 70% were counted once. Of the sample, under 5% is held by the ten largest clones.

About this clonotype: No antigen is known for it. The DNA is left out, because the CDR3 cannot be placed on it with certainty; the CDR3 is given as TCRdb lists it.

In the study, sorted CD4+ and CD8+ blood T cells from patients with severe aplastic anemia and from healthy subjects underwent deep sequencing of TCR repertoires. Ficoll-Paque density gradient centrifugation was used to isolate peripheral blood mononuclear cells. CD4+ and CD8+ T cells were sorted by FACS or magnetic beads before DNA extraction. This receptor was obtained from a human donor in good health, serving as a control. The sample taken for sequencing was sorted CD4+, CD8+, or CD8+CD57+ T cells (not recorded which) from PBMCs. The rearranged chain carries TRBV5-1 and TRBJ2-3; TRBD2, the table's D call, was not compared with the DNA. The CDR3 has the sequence CASSFYICSARAGTTSRTDTQYF.